The following is a T cell receptor (beta chain) sequence with its context. This sample's treatment: randomized to nivolumab then ipilimumab (arm A) or the reverse (arm B). Sorted cells were live CD3+CD8+, lacking CD19 and CD56, from PBMCs. TCRdb's copy holds only in-frame clones and misses some; the assay was immunoSEQ multiplex PCR. The sample shows 25,000 to 30,000 clones, roughly 80% of them seen only once. The CDR3 is 13 amino acids. Trimming took 0 bases from V and 11 from J, leaving 14 bases between them. CDR1 is SGHNT and CDR2 is YYREEE in the germline V gene (reference sequence). The data belong to a study of sequential checkpoint blockade in melanoma.

The rearrangement joins TRBV5-4 to TRBJ1-1, with D hard to call. The TCR sequence derives from a human donor with melanoma. Sequenced here: CD8+ T cells sorted from blood (inferred from file names), sampled from a patient given nivolumab and ipilimumab in sequence. In DNA form, the CDR3 reads TGTGCCAGCAGCTTGGGAAAGCAGGCGTATGCTTTCTTT. Translated: CASSLGKQAYAFF.